These 31 T cell receptor beta chains were sequenced from one sample in a study of blood T cells in healthy people across ages. A second roughly 7 to 12 cycle PCR used barcoded and J-beta primers. In TCRdb, the 5' RACE reads were re-called with MiXCR into one record per CDR3 protein. The top ten hold about 12% of the sample, which has around 1.1 million distinct CDR3 sequences, 35% to 45% seen once. Sequenced material: blood. All receptors come from a man in his late teens or twenties in good health.

The rearrangement links TRBV25-1 to TRBJ2-2; D gene unclear. The length of the CDR3 is 15 residues. Germline assignment: CDR1 MGHDK and CDR2 SYGVNS. Trimming took 2 bases from V and 6 from J, leaving 13 bases between them. The CDR3 DNA is TGTGCCAGCAGTGAAGGATCTACAAGGGCCGGGGAGCTGTTTTTT. It codes for CASSEGSTRAGELFF.

A few counts support this clonotype. This chain joins TRBV20-1 and TRBJ2-7; 8 bases align to TRBD1. Germline V lookup: CDR1 DFQATT, CDR2 SNEGSKA (reference sequence). Germline trimming cut 0 bases from V and 3 bases from J; bases unmatched to any gene: 7. The length of the CDR3 is 15 residues. The CDR3 sequence is CSARDGRGPNYEQYF. CDR3 in DNA: TGCAGTGCTAGAGATGGCAGGGGGCCGAACTACGAGCAGTACTTC.

This clonotype was detected only a few times. The chain couples TRBV30 to TRBJ2-1; D is perhaps TRBD1 or TRBD2 (5 bases each). V was cut by 0 bases and J by 9 bases, with 6 bases left in between. The length of the CDR3 is 11 residues. Looked up from germline, CDR1 is GTSNPN and CDR2 is SVGIG (reference sequence). CDR3 nucleotides: TGTGCCTGGAGTGTTGGGGGTGAGCAGTTCTTC. Protein product: CAWSVGGEQFF.

The chain carries TRBV20-1 and TRBJ2-5; D might be TRBD2 (7 bases). The CDR3 length is 16 residues. Germline V gene lookup returns CDR1 DFQATT and CDR2 SNEGSKA (reference sequence). V gave up 6 bases and J gave up 4 bases, with 24 bases separating them. The CDR3 region is CSALVRGGRFGETQYF. The CDR3 bases are TGCAGTGCCCTGGTCAGGGGAGGGAGATTCGGAGAGACCCAGTACTTC.

This clonotype was observed once. The chain employs TRBV6-5 and TRBJ2-3, with D tentatively TRBD2 (6 bases). Trimming removed 0 bases at V and 4 bases at J, with 23 bases between. The CDR3 is made up of 19 amino acids. CDR1 MNHEY and CDR2 SVGAGI come from the germline V gene. The CDR3 nucleotides read TGTGCCAGCAGTTACTCGAAACTAGGTGGGGGGAGTTCCGCAGATACGCAGTATTTT. Translation: CASSYSKLGGGSSADTQYF.

This clonotype turned up a few times. This CDR3 is CASSHNSEVNEKLFF. CDR3 DNA sequence: TGTGCCAGCAGCCACAATTCAGAAGTTAATGAAAAACTGTTTTTT. The gene calls are TRBV6-6 and TRBJ1-4, with unresolved D. The CDR3 contains 15 residues. Germline values: CDR1 MNHNY, CDR2 SVGAGI (reference sequence). Trimming removed 6 bases at V and 4 bases at J, with 15 bases between.

The chain has TRBV20-1 and TRBJ2-7, with 9 bases that match TRBD1. The V gene's germline CDR1 is DFQATT and CDR2 SNEGSKA (reference sequence). This CDR3 contains 14 residues. The trim removed 5 bases at V and 5 bases at J, leaving 10 bases unmatched. Here the CDR3 DNA reads TGCAGTGCTTCCACCGGGACAGGGACTAACGAGCAGTACTTC. Its translation is CSASTGTGTNEQYF.

The chain carries TRBV12-3 or TRBV12-4 and TRBJ1-1, with a weak D call TRBD1 (6 bases). Between the trimmed V and J ends, which lost 4 bases and 0 bases, there was a span of 21 bases. The CDR3 runs to 18 residues. The CDR3 region is CASSSPTLRGVMNTEAFF. The CDR3 coding sequence is TGTGCCAGCAGTTCCCCTACACTCAGGGGAGTCATGAACACTGAAGCTTTCTTT.

This clonotype showed up just a few times. This chain links TRBV4-3 with TRBJ2-2; perhaps TRBD1 as D (5 bases). Trimming took off 3 bases at V and 8 bases at J, with 10 bases between the two ends. The CDR3 length is 13 residues. The germline V gene has CDR1 LGHNA and CDR2 YSLEER. The CDR3 bases are TGCGCCAGCAGCCAGACAGCTTCAGGGGAGCTGTTTTTT. Encoded protein: CASSQTASGELFF.

This clonotype turned up a few times. This chain joins TRBV7-9 and TRBJ1-2; TRBD1 agrees at 8 bases. CDR1 is SEHNR, CDR2 FQNEAQ, per germline (reference sequence). V dropped 6 bases and J dropped 1; count of bases not matched to a gene: 7. The CDR3 is 15 residues long. The DNA of the CDR3 is TGTGCCAGCAGTATCGGGACAGGAGATAACTATGGCTACACCTTC. Translating it yields CASSIGTGDNYGYTF.

This chain joins TRBV20-1 and TRBJ2-5; 7 bases map to TRBD2. This CDR3 spans 13 amino acids. V was pared by 3 bases and J by 5 bases, with 6 bases of the junction left unmatched. The germline V gene has CDR1 DFQATT and CDR2 SNEGSKA (reference sequence). The CDR3 DNA follows: TGCAGTGCTAGTTCCGTGGGGGGGGAGACCCAGTACTTC. It translates to CSASSVGGETQYF.

The J gene is TRBJ2-7, the V gene TRBV4-3, with TRBD2 as a possible D gene (5 bases). The CDR3 is 14 residues long. CDR1 is LGHNA and CDR2 is YSLEER in the germline V gene. Trimming pared 5 bases from V and 7 bases from J, leaving 18 bases between. The CDR3, as DNA: TGCGCCAGCAGCGAAAATCCGGGAATTGGGGAGCAGTACTTC. Amino acid sequence: CASSENPGIGEQYF.

This clonotype was counted between two and nine times. This chain connects TRBV29-1 to TRBJ1-2; 7 bases map to TRBD1. The germline gives CDR1 SQVTM, CDR2 ANQGSEA. This CDR3 spans 11 amino acids. V lost 5 bases and J lost 6; bases outside the gene matches: 3. DNA for the CDR3: TGCAGCGTTATACAGGGGAATGGCTACACCTTC. This translates into CSVIQGNGYTF.

Here the CDR3 reads CASSPPVAANTGELFF. CDR3 bases: TGTGCCAGCTCACCACCGGTAGCGGCGAACACCGGGGAGCTGTTTTTT. The chain has TRBV18 and TRBJ2-2; D perhaps matches TRBD2 (6 bases). This CDR3 comprises 16 residues. V lost 0 bases, J lost 0 bases, and 8 bases lay in between. Germline V gene data show CDR1 as KGHSH and CDR2 as LQKENI.

V usage is TRBV5-1 and J usage is TRBJ2-5; no firm D call. The CDR3 runs 14 residues. With 4 bases removed from V and 2 bases from J, the gap between germline ends came to 12 bases. In germline, CDR1 is SGHRS, CDR2 YFSETQ. CDR3 in amino acids: CASSVTDVQETQYF. The CDR3 bases are TGCGCCAGCAGCGTGACCGACGTACAAGAGACCCAGTACTTC.

This clonotype was counted only a few times. The chain carries TRBV5-1 and TRBJ2-5; D gene uncertain. V dropped 4 bases and J dropped 1 base, with 11 bases sitting between them. The CDR3 extends over 14 amino acids. Looked up from germline, CDR1 is SGHRS and CDR2 is YFSETQ. CDR3 residues: CASSEYGFQETQYF. In nucleotides, the CDR3 is TGCGCCAGCAGCGAGTATGGGTTCCAAGAGACCCAGTACTTC.

With regard to this clonotype: Its ends do not fully match the called genes, so a read error is possible. The chain carries TRBV5-1 and TRBJ1-4, with a tentative D call TRBD1 (5 bases). CDR1 is SGHRS and CDR2 is YFSETQ in the germline V gene. The CDR3 runs to 15 residues. In DNA, the CDR3 is TGCGCCAGCAGCCAAGGACACGCAACTAATGAAAAACTGTATTTT. Encoded protein: CASSQGHATNEKLYF.

V gene TRBV20-1 combines with J gene TRBJ1-2, with 8 bases lining up with TRBD1. The CDR3 runs to 14 residues. Losses at the gene ends were 7 bases for V and 5 bases for J; bases not matched to a gene: 12. Germline CDR1 and CDR2: DFQATT and SNEGSKA (reference sequence). CDR3 DNA: TGCAGTGTTCGGACAGGGTCAGGGGGTTATGGCTACACCTTC. It encodes CSVRTGSGGYGYTF.

This chain uses TRBV27 with TRBJ1-4; 7 bases match TRBD1. The CDR3 consists of 17 residues. Germline values: CDR1 MNHEY, CDR2 SMNVEV (reference sequence). V was pared by 6 bases and J by 8 bases, with 18 bases of the junction left unmatched. The CDR3 protein is CASSTPSGRGVKEKLFF. The CDR3 DNA reads as TGTGCCAGCAGCACACCCAGCGGCAGGGGGGTTAAGGAAAAACTGTTTTTT.

There are a few counts of this clonotype. The chain couples TRBV27 to TRBJ2-7, with 12 bases that match TRBD1. The V gene's germline CDR1 is MNHEY and CDR2 SMNVEV (reference sequence). The junction had 8 bases not matched to a gene; V was cut back by 4 bases and J by 4 bases. This CDR3 is built from 16 residues. The CDR3 sequence is CASSSSGTGGSYEQYF. Written as DNA, the CDR3 is TGTGCCAGCAGTTCCTCCGGGACAGGGGGCTCTTACGAGCAGTACTTC.

The genes are TRBV6-5 and TRBJ2-7, with TRBD2 matching over 9 bases. This CDR3 has 16 amino acids. After removal of 6 bases from V and 6 bases from J, the junction contained 15 bases not matched to a gene. In germline, CDR1 is MNHEY, CDR2 SVGAGI. DNA for the CDR3: TGTGCCAGCAGACCAACCCCTAGCGGGGATACCTCCGAGCAGTACTTC. It specifies CASRPTPSGDTSEQYF.

The J gene is TRBJ2-5, the V gene TRBV6-2 or TRBV6-3, with D perhaps TRBD2 (6 bases). The germline V and J ends were trimmed by 4 bases and 2 bases, with 17 bases remaining between them. Germline CDR1 and CDR2: MNHEY and SVGEGT. The CDR3 has 16 residues. CDR3 bases: TGTGCCAGCAGTTTCCCTAGCGACTCCTGGCAAGAGACCCAGTACTTC. The encoded protein is CASSFPSDSWQETQYF.

This chain joins TRBV4-2 and TRBJ1-5; a weak D match, TRBD1 (6 bases). Germline CDR1 is LGHNA and CDR2 is YNFKEQ. Trimming removed 0 bases from V and 3 bases from J, with 12 bases in between. The CDR3 length is 16 residues. The CDR3 DNA sequence: TGTGCCAGCAGCCAAGAACGGCAGGGGAACAATCAGCCCCAGCATTTT. Its protein is CASSQERQGNNQPQHF.

The V call is TRBV5-1, the J call TRBJ2-1; D not resolved. The CDR3 has 17 amino acids. Germline CDR1 and CDR2: SGHRS and YFSETQ. Trimming pared 1 base from V and 3 bases from J, leaving 17 bases between. CDR3 protein: CASSLILGNSDYNEQFF. The CDR3 coding sequence is TGCGCCAGCAGCTTGATATTAGGGAACTCGGACTACAATGAGCAGTTCTTC.

This clonotype was observed a few times. The chain is built from TRBV25-1 and TRBJ2-7, with TRBD1 matching over 7 bases. V gave up 6 bases and J gave up 1 base; unmatched junction bases: 6. The germline V gene encodes CDR1 MGHDK and CDR2 SYGVNS. The CDR3 has 14 residues. The CDR3 DNA reads TGTGCCAGCAGCGGACAGGAACGATCCTACGAGCAGTACTTC. This sequence encodes CASSGQERSYEQYF.

The chain employs TRBV29-1 and TRBJ1-2; TRBD1 matches at 7 bases. Germline lookup yields CDR1 SQVTM and CDR2 ANQGSEA. This CDR3 has 13 residues. V lost 3 bases to trimming and J lost 2 bases; unmatched junction nucleotides: 3. CDR3 DNA sequence: TGCAGCGTTGATCGGGGACAGAACTATGGCTACACCTTC. This encodes CSVDRGQNYGYTF.

This clonotype was found a few times. The gene calls are TRBV4-1 and TRBJ1-5, with D hard to call. This CDR3 comprises 14 residues. V dropped 2 bases and J dropped 4 bases, with 9 bases sitting between them. Germline values: CDR1 MGHRA, CDR2 YSYEKL. The CDR3 spells CASSQIGRNQPQHF. The CDR3, as DNA: TGCGCCAGCAGCCAAATCGGCCGGAATCAGCCCCAGCATTTT.

This clonotype has only a few counts. V gene TRBV20-1 combines with J gene TRBJ2-1; TRBD2 aligns across 12 bases. Germline values: CDR1 DFQATT, CDR2 SNEGSKA (reference sequence). Trimming removed 6 bases from V and 5 bases from J; junction bases left unmatched: 5. CDR3 length equals 14 residues. The DNA of the CDR3 is TGCAGTGCCCCACTAGCGGGGGGTGACAATGAGCAGTTCTTC. It translates to CSAPLAGGDNEQFF.

The chain links TRBV7-2 to TRBJ1-4, with a weak D call TRBD1 (5 bases). The CDR3 is 15 residues long. The V end lost 1 base, the J end lost 7 bases, and 13 bases lay between the germline ends. Germline-derived CDR1 and CDR2 are SGHTA and FQGNSA. CDR3 sequence: CASSLVGGVGEKLFF. CDR3 DNA sequence: TGTGCCAGCAGCTTAGTGGGAGGGGTTGGTGAAAAACTGTTTTTT.

This chain links TRBV9 with TRBJ1-6; D remains unclear. V was shortened by 2 bases and J by 5 bases, with 8 bases between the two germline ends. Germline V gene data show CDR1 as SGDLS and CDR2 as YYNGEE. This CDR3 has 14 amino acids. This CDR3 is CASSVGRHNSPLHF. In nucleotides, the CDR3 is TGTGCCAGCAGCGTGGGCCGGCATAATTCACCCCTCCACTTT. The whole variable domain, filled in from reference TRBV9 and TRBJ1-6, reads DSGVTQTPKHLITATGQRVTLRCSPRSGDLSVYWYQQSLDQGLQFLIQYYNGEERAKGNILERFSAQQFPDLHSELNLSSLELGDSALYFCASSVGRHNSPLHFGNGTRLTVT.

This clonotype was recorded once. Given a much more abundant clone one base away, this may be a read error. The chain recombines TRBV6-1 with TRBJ2-1; D unresolved. CDR1 and CDR2 (germline): MNHNS, SASEGT. Trimming took off 2 bases at V and 6 bases at J, with 5 bases between the two ends. CDR3 length equals 12 residues. CDR3 loop: CASSESVNEQFF. The CDR3 DNA sequence: TGTGCCAGCAGTGAATCGGTCAATGAGCAGTTCTTC.